This T cell receptor (beta chain) was retrieved from a study of CD4 T cells in relation to SARS-CoV-2 and coronaviruses. On this clone itself: Its specificity is unknown.

Unexposed donor CD4+ T cells date from 2011-2018, before the COVID-19 pandemic. CD4+ T cells were isolated from the cells after 10 days of culture. The method was immunoSEQ multiplex PCR; TCRdb's version includes in-frame clones alone and lacks a portion of them. The table records roughly 20,000 clones, around 80% of them present only once. The CDR3 spans 18 residues. Germline CDR1 and CDR2: LGHDT and YNNKEL (reference sequence). V dropped 0 bases and J dropped 0 bases, with 15 bases sitting between them. The chain is built from TRBV3-1 (or the pseudogene TRBV3-2) and TRBJ2-4; D not certain. The specimen was CD4+ T cells from PBMCs, cultured in vitro. The TCR originated in a human donor in good health. The CDR3 spells CASSQDGIRTLAKNIQYF. CDR3 nucleotide sequence: TGTGCCAGCAGCCAAGACGGAATCAGAACACTAGCCAAAAACATTCAGTACTTC.